This T cell receptor (beta chain) was retrieved from a study of cytomegalovirus exposure and HLA in healthy donors. On this clone: What it binds is unknown.

Study-level results: Confirmation was obtained in vitro that three CMV-associated chains are specific for CMV antigens.

Primers included in the PCR were 60 Vbeta and 13 Jbeta primers. TCRdb's table, derived via immunoSEQ multiplex PCR, lists solely in-frame clones and lacks some. The table shows tens of thousands of clones, with 60% to 80% occurring only once. Sequenced material: PBMCs. This clonotype originated in a young woman in good health and CMV-seropositive.

The CDR3 DNA sequence: TGCGCCAGCAGCCATCCTACAGGGAATGAGCAGTTCTTC. This codes for CASSHPTGNEQFF. This chain joins TRBV4-1 and TRBJ2-1; possibly TRBD1 for D (6 bases). This CDR3 spans 13 amino acids. Trimming removed 3 bases from V and 7 bases from J, with 10 bases in between. CDR1 and CDR2 from the germline V gene are MGHRA and YSYEKL.